This T cell receptor beta chain was recorded in a study of regulatory T cells in long-lasting Graves disease. Whole-study context: Over 5 years of antithyroid drugs with positive TSH receptor antibodies was taken to mean persistent Graves' disease. Study conclusions and caveats: It was in persistent disease that TRBV28, TRBJ1-2 and TRBJ2-5 were favored. Possibly, too few samples lowered accuracy.

In the case of this clonotype: Its antigen is not identified. With a much larger clone just one base away, this may be a read error.

The time point here: persistent/refractory GD, antithyroid drugs over 5 years with positive TRAb. RNA extracted from PBMCs served as the sequencing template. Germline CDR1 and CDR2: SGHRS and YFSETQ. This CDR3 region has 15 residues. Arm-PCR of CDR3 regions with iRepertoire HTBI primers generated TCR beta libraries. TCRdb re-called the multiplex PCR reads with MiXCR, one entry per CDR3 protein. There are some 340,000 distinct CDR3 sequences in the sample; 20% to 25% occur only once, and under 35% lies in the top ten. This TCR came from a woman in her thirties or forties with Graves disease. The chain links TRBV5-1 to TRBJ2-6; the D gene is possibly TRBD1 (5 bases). This specimen consisted of peripheral blood mononuclear cells (PBMCs), obtained when the disease was refractory, from a patient treated with antithyroid drugs. CDR3 DNA: TGCGCCAGCAGCTGGACGGCCTCTGGGGCCAACGTCCTGGCTTTC. Translation: CASSWTASGANVLAF. Combining the CDR3 with reference TRBV5-1 and TRBJ2-6 gives the whole variable domain KAGVTQTPRYLIKTRGQQVTLSCSPISGHRSVSWYQQTPGQGLQFLFEYFSETQRNKGNFPGRFSGRQFSNSRSEMNVSTLELGDSALYLCASSWTASGANVLAFGAGSRLTVL.